This T cell receptor (beta chain) was profiled in a study of shared clonotypes between healthy human individuals. With respect to this clone: Its cognate antigen is unknown.

This CDR3 region has 12 residues. V was trimmed by 3 bases and J by 5 bases, leaving 10 bases between them. CDR1 and CDR2 from the germline V gene are SQVTM and ANQGSEA. Roughly 200 ng DNA, tens of thousands of T cell genomes, went into each sorted-subset replicate PCR. Profiling relied on immunoSEQ multiplex PCR, and the TCRdb table lists in-frame clones only, not all of them. The sample lists 2.5 million or so clones; around nine tenths were seen once. The study, taken as a whole, reports: Donor scarcity curtailed the genetic and exposure-history diversity represented herein. About 5.2% was the fraction of naive CD4 clonotypes found shared across a few donors.

The sequence was obtained from a man between 18 and 29 years old in good health. Material: naive CD4+ T cells sorted from blood. This sample's subset: CD45RA+ positively selected. The V call is TRBV29-1, the J call TRBJ2-5; no firm D call. The chain's CDR3 is CSVDPSTETQYF. For the CDR3, the DNA is TGCAGCGTTGATCCCAGCACGGAGACCCAGTACTTC.